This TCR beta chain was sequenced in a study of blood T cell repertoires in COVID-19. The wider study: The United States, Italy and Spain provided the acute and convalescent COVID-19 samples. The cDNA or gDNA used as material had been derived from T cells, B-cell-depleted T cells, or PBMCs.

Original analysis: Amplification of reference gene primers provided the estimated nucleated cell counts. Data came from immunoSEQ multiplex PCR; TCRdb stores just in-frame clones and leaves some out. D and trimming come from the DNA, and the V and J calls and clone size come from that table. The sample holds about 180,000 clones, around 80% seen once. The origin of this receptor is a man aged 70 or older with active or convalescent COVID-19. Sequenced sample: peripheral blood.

The CDR3 nucleotides are TGTGCCAGCAGTTTGGGACTAGCGGGATTAGATACGCAGTATTTT. This codes for CASSLGLAGLDTQYF. The rearrangement uses TRBV6-2 or TRBV6-3 and TRBJ2-3, with 13 bases fitting TRBD2. The CDR3 has 15 residues. Trimming took 4 bases from V and 5 from J; bases not matched to a gene: 3. Looked up from germline, CDR1 is MNHEY and CDR2 is SVGEGT.